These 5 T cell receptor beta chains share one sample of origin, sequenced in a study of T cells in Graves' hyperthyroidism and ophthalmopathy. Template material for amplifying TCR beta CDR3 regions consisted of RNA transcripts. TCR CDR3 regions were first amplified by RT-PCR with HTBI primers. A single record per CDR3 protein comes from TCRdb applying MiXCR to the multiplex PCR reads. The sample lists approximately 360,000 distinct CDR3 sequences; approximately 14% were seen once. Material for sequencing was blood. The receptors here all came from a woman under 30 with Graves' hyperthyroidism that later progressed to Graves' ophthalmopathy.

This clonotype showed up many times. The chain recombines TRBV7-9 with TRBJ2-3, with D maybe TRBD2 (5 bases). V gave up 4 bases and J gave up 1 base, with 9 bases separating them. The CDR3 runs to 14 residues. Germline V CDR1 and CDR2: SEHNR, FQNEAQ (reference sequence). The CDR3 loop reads CASSSGMGTDTQYF. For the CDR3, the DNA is TGTGCCAGCAGCTCCGGGATGGGCACAGATACGCAGTATTTT.

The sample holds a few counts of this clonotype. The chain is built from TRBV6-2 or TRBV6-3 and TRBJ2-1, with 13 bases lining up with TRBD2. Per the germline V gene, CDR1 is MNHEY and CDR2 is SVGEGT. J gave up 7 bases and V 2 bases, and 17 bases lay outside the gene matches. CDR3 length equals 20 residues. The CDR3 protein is CASSYRMGLAGLLGGNEQFF. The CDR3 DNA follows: TGTGCCAGCAGTTACCGTATGGGACTAGCGGGACTGCTTGGGGGGAATGAGCAGTTCTTC.

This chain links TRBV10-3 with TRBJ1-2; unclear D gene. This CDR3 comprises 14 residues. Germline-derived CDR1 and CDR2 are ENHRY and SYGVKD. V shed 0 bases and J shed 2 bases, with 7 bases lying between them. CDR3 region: CAISESRGNYGYTF. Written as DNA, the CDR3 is TGTGCCATCAGTGAGTCCCGTGGGAACTATGGCTACACCTTC.

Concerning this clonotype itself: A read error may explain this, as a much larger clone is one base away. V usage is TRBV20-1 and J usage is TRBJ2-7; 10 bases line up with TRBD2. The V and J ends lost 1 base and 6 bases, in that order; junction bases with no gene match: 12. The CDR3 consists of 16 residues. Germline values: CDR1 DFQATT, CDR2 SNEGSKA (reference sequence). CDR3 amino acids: CSARVVLAGAICEQYF. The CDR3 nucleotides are TGCAGTGCTAGAGTCGTTCTAGCGGGAGCGATCTGCGAGCAGTACTTC.

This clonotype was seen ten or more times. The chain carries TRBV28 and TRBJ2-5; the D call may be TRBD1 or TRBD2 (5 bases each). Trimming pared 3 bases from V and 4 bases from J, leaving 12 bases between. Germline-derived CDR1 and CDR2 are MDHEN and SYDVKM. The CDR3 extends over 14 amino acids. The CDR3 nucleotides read TGTGCCAGCAGTTTGGGGGTAAGACGAGAGACCCAGTACTTC. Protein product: CASSLGVRRETQYF. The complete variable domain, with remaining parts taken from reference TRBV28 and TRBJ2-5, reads DVKVTQSSRYLVKRTGEKVFLECVQDMDHENMFWYRQDPGLGLRLIYFSYDVKMKEKGDIPEGYSVSREKKERFSLILESASTNQTSMYLCASSLGVRRETQYFGPGTRLLVL.